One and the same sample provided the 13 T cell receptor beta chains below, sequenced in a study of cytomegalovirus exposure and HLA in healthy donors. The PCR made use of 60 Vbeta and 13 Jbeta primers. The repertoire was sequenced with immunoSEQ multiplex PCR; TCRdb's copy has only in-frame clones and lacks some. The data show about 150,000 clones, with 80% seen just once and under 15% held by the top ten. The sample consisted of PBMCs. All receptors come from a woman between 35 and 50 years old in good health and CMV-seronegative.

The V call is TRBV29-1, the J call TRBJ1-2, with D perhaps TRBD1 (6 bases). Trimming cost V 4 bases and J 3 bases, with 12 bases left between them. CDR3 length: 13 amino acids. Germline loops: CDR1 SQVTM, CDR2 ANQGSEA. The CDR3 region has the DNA TGCAGCGTTGCCCACAGGGTACACTATGGCTACACCTTC. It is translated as CSVAHRVHYGYTF.

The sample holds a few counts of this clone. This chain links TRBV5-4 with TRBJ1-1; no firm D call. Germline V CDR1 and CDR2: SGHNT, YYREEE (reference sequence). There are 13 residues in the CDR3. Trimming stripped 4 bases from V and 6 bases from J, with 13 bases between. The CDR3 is CASSQPGGSEAFF. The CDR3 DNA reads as TGTGCCAGCAGCCAACCGGGAGGATCTGAAGCTTTCTTT.

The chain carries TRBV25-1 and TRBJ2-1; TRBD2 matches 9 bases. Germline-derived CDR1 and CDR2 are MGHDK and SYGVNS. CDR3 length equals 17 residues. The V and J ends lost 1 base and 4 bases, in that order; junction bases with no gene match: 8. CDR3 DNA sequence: TGTGCCAGCAGTGAATCTCTTAGCGGGAGTAATTACAATGAGCAGTTCTTC. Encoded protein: CASSESLSGSNYNEQFF.

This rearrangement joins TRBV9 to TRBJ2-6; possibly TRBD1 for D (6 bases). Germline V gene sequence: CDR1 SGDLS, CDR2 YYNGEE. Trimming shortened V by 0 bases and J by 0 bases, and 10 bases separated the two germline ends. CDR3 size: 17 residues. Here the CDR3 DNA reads TGTGCCAGCAGCGTAGTCCAGGGGATCTCTGGGGCCAACGTCCTGACTTTC. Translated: CASSVVQGISGANVLTF.

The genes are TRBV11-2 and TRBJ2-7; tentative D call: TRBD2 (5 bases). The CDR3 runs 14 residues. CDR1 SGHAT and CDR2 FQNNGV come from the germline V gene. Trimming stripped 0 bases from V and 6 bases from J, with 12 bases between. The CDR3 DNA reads TGTGCCAGCAGCTTAGACCCCGGAGGTTCCGAGCAGTACTTC. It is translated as CASSLDPGGSEQYF.

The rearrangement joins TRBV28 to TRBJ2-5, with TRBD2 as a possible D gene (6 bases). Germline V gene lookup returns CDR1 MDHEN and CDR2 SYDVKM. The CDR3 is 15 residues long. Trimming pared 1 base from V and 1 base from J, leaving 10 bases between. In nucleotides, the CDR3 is TGTGCCAGCAGTTTATCTCTAGCGTCCCAAGAGACCCAGTACTTC. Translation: CASSLSLASQETQYF.

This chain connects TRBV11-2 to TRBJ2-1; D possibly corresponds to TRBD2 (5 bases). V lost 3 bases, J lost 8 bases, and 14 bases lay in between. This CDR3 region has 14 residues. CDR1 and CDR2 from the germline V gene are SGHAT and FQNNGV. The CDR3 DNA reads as TGTGCCAGCAGCTTGCCCCTAGCTGCCCATGAGCAGTTCTTC. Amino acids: CASSLPLAAHEQFF.

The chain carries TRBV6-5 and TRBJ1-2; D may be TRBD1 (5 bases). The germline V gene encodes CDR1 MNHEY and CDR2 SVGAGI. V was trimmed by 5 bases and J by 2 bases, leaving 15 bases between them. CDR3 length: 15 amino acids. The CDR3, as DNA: TGTGCCAGCAGTACCCGGTGGGGGGGAAACTATGGCTACACCTTC. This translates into CASSTRWGGNYGYTF.

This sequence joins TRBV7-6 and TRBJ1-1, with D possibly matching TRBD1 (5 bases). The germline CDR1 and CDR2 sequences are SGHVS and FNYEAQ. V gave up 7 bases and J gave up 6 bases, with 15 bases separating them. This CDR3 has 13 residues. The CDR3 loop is CASMAGPDSEAFF. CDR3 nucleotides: TGTGCCAGCATGGCAGGGCCGGATTCTGAAGCTTTCTTT.

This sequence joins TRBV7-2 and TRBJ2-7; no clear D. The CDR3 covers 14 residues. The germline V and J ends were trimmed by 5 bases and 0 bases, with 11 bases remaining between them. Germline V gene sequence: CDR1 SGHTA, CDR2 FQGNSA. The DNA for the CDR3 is TGTGCCAGCAGCGCGAGAACGAGCTCCTACGAGCAGTACTTC. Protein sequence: CASSARTSSYEQYF.

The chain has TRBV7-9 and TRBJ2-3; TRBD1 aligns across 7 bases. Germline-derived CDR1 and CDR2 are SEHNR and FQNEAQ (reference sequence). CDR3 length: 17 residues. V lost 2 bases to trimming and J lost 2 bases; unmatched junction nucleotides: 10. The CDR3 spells CASSLRAGRGSTDTQYF. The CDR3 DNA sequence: TGTGCCAGCAGCTTAAGGGCCGGCAGGGGGTCCACAGATACGCAGTATTTT. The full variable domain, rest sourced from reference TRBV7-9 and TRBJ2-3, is DTGVSQNPRHKITKRGQNVTFRCDPISEHNRLYWYRQTLGQGPEFLTYFQNEAQLEKSRLLSDRFSAERPKGSFSTLEIQRTEQGDSAMYLCASSLRAGRGSTDTQYFGPGTRLTVL.

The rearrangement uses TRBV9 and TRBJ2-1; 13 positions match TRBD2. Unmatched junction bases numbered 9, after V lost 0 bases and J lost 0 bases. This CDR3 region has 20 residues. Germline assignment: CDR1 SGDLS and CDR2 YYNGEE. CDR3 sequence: CASSVGLAGGVASSYNEQFF. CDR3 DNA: TGTGCCAGCAGCGTAGGACTAGCGGGAGGCGTTGCTAGCTCCTACAATGAGCAGTTCTTC.

CDR3 in amino acids: CAISASTSGGAEQYF. CDR3 sequence (DNA): TGTGCCATCAGTGCTTCGACTAGCGGGGGGGCTGAGCAGTACTTC. The rearrangement links TRBV10-3 to TRBJ2-7; 14 bases align to TRBD2. The V and J ends lost 4 bases and 7 bases, in that order; junction bases with no gene match: 6. CDR3 length: 15 amino acids. CDR1 ENHRY and CDR2 SYGVKD come from the germline V gene.